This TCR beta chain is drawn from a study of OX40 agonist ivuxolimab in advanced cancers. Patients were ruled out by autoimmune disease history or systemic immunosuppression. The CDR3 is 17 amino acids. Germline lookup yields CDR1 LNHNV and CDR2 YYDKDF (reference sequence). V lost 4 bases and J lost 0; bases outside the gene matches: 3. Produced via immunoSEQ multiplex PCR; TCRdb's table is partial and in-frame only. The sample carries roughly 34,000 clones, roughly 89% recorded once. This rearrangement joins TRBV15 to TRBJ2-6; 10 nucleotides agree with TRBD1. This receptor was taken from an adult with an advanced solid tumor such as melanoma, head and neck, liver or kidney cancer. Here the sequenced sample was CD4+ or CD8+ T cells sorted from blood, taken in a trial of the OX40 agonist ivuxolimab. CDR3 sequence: CATSTGQGFSGANVLTF. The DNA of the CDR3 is TGTGCCACCAGCACGGGACAGGGGTTCTCTGGGGCCAACGTCCTGACTTTC.